A selection of T cell receptor beta chains follows, all from one sample in a study of cytomegalovirus exposure and HLA in healthy donors. Some clones are missing from TCRdb's copy, which holds only in-frame ones; the method was immunoSEQ multiplex PCR. The sample holds about 120,000 clones, roughly 60% seen once. What was sequenced was PBMCs. These receptors were taken from a man aged 40-55 years in good health and CMV-seropositive. CDR3s include the opening cysteine and the closing phenylalanine or tryptophan. The D gene is left open where the match is weak. Clone size appears in some rows only: once, few, many, or a class for an expanded clone.

J gene	D gene	V gene	clone size	CDR3 protein	CDR3 DNA
TRBJ2-7	.	TRBV4-3	few	CASSQEWSRSYEQYF	TGCGCCAGCAGCCAAGAGTGGAGCAGATCCTACGAGCAGTACTTC
TRBJ1-1	.	TRBV6-5	.	CASSYPYITEAFF	TGTGCCAGCAGTTACCCGTACATCACTGAAGCTTTCTTT
TRBJ2-1	.	TRBV5-6	few	CASSLGTGAYNEQFF	TGTGCCAGCAGCTTGGGCACTGGTGCCTACAATGAGCAGTTCTTC
TRBJ2-7	TRBD1	TRBV7-9	.	CASNPWGTGSYEQYF	TGTGCCAGCAACCCGTGGGGGACAGGGTCCTACGAGCAGTACTTC
TRBJ1-2	.	TRBV27	once	CASSFAGMGYGYTF	TGTGCCAGCAGTTTCGCCGGGATGGGCTATGGCTACACCTTC
TRBJ2-1	TRBD1	TRBV14	.	CASSQGQGSYNEQFF	TGTGCCAGCAGCCAGGGACAGGGCTCCTACAATGAGCAGTTCTTC
TRBJ1-2	.	TRBV19	.	CASSTSPVGYTF	TGTGCCAGTAGTACCTCCCCGGTTGGCTACACCTTC
TRBJ2-7	TRBD2	TRBV7-9	.	CASSPSLAGGGYEQYF	TGTGCCAGCAGCCCCTCCCTAGCGGGAGGAGGGTACGAGCAGTACTTC
TRBJ1-5	.	TRBV25-1	few	CASSGDEAASISNQPQHF	TGTGCCAGCAGTGGAGATGAGGCCGCTAGTATTAGCAATCAGCCCCAGCATTTT
TRBJ1-1	.	TRBV18	.	CASSSDSQGEAFF	TGTGCCAGCTCATCCGACAGCCAGGGTGAAGCTTTCTTT
TRBJ2-6	TRBD1	TRBV5-1	few	CASYQGALGANVLTF	TGCGCCAGCTACCAGGGGGCACTTGGGGCCAACGTCCTGACTTTC
TRBJ2-5	TRBD2	TRBV2	.	CASSEATGGPRTQYF	TGTGCCAGCAGTGAAGCAACGGGAGGGCCGCGGACCCAGTACTTC
TRBJ2-5	.	TRBV7-9	.	CASSFAGVETQYF	TGTGCCAGCAGCTTCGCAGGGGTAGAGACCCAGTACTTC
TRBJ1-5	TRBD1	TRBV9	.	CASSPHDRGQGQPQHF	TGTGCCAGCAGCCCTCACGACAGGGGGCAAGGTCAGCCCCAGCATTTT
TRBJ2-1	.	TRBV4-2	once	CASSQAGTNNEQFF	TGTGCCAGCAGCCAAGCTGGCACCAACAATGAGCAGTTCTTC
TRBJ1-5	.	TRBV11-2	few	CASSLDTGGYSNQPQHF	TGTGCCAGCAGCTTAGATACGGGTGGGTATAGCAATCAGCCCCAGCATTTT
TRBJ2-2	.	TRBV19	.	CASTPDYTGELFF	TGTGCCAGCACACCTGACTACACCGGGGAGCTGTTTTTT
TRBJ1-3	.	TRBV5-1	.	CASSLGVTPTGNTIYF	TGCGCCAGCAGCTTGGGGGTGACACCGACTGGAAACACCATATATTTT
TRBJ2-7	.	TRBV6-6	.	CASRTGEAGEQYF	TGTGCCAGCAGGACCGGAGAAGCTGGTGAGCAGTACTTC
TRBJ1-4	.	TRBV12-5	.	CASGLDRVHGTNEKLFF	TGTGCTAGTGGTTTGGACAGGGTTCATGGAACTAATGAAAAACTGTTTTTT
TRBJ2-4	TRBD1	TRBV4-2	.	CASSTRTGGTNIQYF	TGTGCCAGCAGCACCCGGACAGGGGGCACAAACATTCAGTACTTC
TRBJ1-1	TRBD1	TRBV6-6	.	CASSKGQVNTEAFF	TGTGCCAGCAGTAAGGGACAGGTGAACACTGAAGCTTTCTTT
TRBJ2-3	TRBD1	TRBV2	.	CASSSDRGGTDTQYF	TGTGCCAGCAGCTCGGACAGGGGCGGCACAGATACGCAGTATTTT
TRBJ2-7	.	TRBV19	.	CASSIPGFHEQYF	TGTGCCAGTAGTATACCCGGGTTTCACGAGCAGTACTTC
TRBJ1-1	.	TRBV5-1	few	CASSLAQTMNTEAFF	TGCGCCAGCAGCTTGGCACAGACCATGAACACTGAAGCTTTCTTT
TRBJ1-2	TRBD1	TRBV6-1	few	CASWDRVNVTF	TGTGCCAGCTGGGACAGGGTGAATGTCACCTTC
TRBJ2-7	TRBD1	TRBV11-2	.	CASSLGTGFEQYF	TGTGCCAGCAGCTTAGGGACAGGGTTCGAGCAGTACTTC
TRBJ1-1	TRBD1	TRBV9	.	CASSARQGAYTEAFF	TGTGCCAGCAGCGCCCGACAGGGGGCGTACACTGAAGCTTTCTTT
TRBJ2-3	.	TRBV6-5	.	CASRLEGADTQYF	TGTGCCAGCAGACTTGAGGGCGCAGATACGCAGTATTTT
TRBJ2-7	.	TRBV19	.	CASSINRETYEQYF	TGTGCCAGTAGTATAAACAGGGAAACCTACGAGCAGTACTTC
TRBJ1-6	.	TRBV27	few	CASSSGYNSPLHF	TGTGCCAGCAGTTCAGGGTACAATTCACCCCTCCACTTT
TRBJ2-1	TRBD2	TRBV7-9	.	CASSFILAGGRFF	TGTGCCAGCAGCTTCATCCTAGCGGGGGGGCGGTTCTTC
TRBJ2-2	TRBD2	TRBV10-3	.	CAITEIAGVRTGELFF	TGTGCCATCACAGAGATAGCGGGAGTAAGGACCGGGGAGCTGTTTTTT
TRBJ2-3	TRBD2	TRBV25-1	.	CASSVSGGGTDTQYF	TGTGCCAGCAGTGTTAGCGGGGGGGGCACAGATACGCAGTATTTT
TRBJ2-7	TRBD1	TRBV6-5	.	CASSYFARDREYEQYF	TGTGCCAGCAGTTACTTCGCCCGGGACAGGGAGTACGAGCAGTACTTC
TRBJ1-2	.	TRBV5-1	.	CASSLIPGFAGGYTF	TGCGCCAGCAGCTTGATCCCAGGATTCGCGGGTGGCTACACCTTC
TRBJ2-2	.	TRBV9	.	CASSVVGAGELFF	TGTGCCAGCAGCGTAGTAGGGGCCGGGGAGCTGTTTTTT
TRBJ2-1	TRBD2	TRBV27	.	CASSPGLAGRLSSYNEQFF	TGTGCCAGCAGTCCGGGACTAGCGGGTCGGCTGAGCTCCTACAATGAGCAGTTCTTC
TRBJ2-1	TRBD1	TRBV7-2	.	CASSRDRDNEQFF	TGTGCCAGCAGCAGGGACAGGGACAATGAGCAGTTCTTC
TRBJ1-1	.	TRBV7-9	.	CASSLGRVNTEAFF	TGTGCCAGCAGCTTAGGCAGGGTGAACACTGAAGCTTTCTTT
TRBJ2-7	.	TRBV6-6	.	CASSYSQGLNYEQYF	TGTGCCAGCAGTTACTCACAGGGCCTGAACTACGAGCAGTACTTC
TRBJ2-5	TRBD2	TRBV28	.	CASSSRTRQETQYF	TGTGCCAGCAGTTCCAGGACTAGACAAGAGACCCAGTACTTC
TRBJ1-2	.	TRBV19	.	CATADSGISDGYTF	TGTGCCACCGCAGACTCGGGGATCAGTGATGGCTACACCTTC
TRBJ2-4	TRBD2	TRBV5-1	.	CASSLEGGSVTKNIQYF	TGCGCCAGCAGCTTGGAGGGCGGGAGTGTTACCAAAAACATTCAGTACTTC
TRBJ2-5	.	TRBV30	few	CAWSVADYVAQYF	TGTGCCTGGAGTGTAGCGGACTACGTGGCCCAGTACTTC
TRBJ1-2	.	TRBV2	few	CASYAGSPYGYTF	TGTGCCAGCTATGCCGGTTCCCCCTATGGCTACACCTTC
TRBJ2-3	TRBD1	TRBV7-2	.	CASSTGQGNTDTQYF	TGTGCCAGCAGCACGGGACAGGGCAACACAGATACGCAGTATTTT
TRBJ1-6	.	TRBV5-5	.	CASSSKHRQGNNSPLHF	TGTGCCAGCAGCTCGAAACACCGCCAGGGGAATAATTCACCCCTCCACTTT
TRBJ1-1	TRBD1	TRBV11-2	.	CASSLDRSDTEAFF	TGTGCCAGCAGCTTGGACAGGTCCGACACTGAAGCTTTCTTT
TRBJ1-2	TRBD1	TRBV27	few	CASSLSAGQGAYGYTF	TGTGCCAGCAGTCTTTCAGCGGGACAGGGGGCCTATGGCTACACCTTC
TRBJ1-2	.	TRBV2	.	CASSEALGDYTF	TGTGCCAGCAGTGAAGCGCTAGGAGACTACACCTTC
TRBJ1-2	TRBD1	TRBV25-1	.	CASSQAGTGLPYGYTF	TGTGCCAGCAGCCAAGCCGGGACAGGGCTACCTTATGGCTACACCTTC
TRBJ1-5	.	TRBV6-6	few	CASSPQEPQHF	TGTGCCAGCAGCCCCCAGGAGCCCCAGCATTTT
TRBJ2-1	TRBD2	TRBV7-2	few	CASSLEILAGVKKFF	TGTGCCAGCAGCTTAGAGATCCTAGCGGGAGTTAAGAAGTTCTTC